A selection of T cell receptor beta chains follows, all from one sample in a study of breast tumors, draining lymph nodes, adjacent tissues. TCRdb itself ran the multiplex PCR reads through MiXCR, one entry per CDR3 protein. The sample has over 10,000 distinct CDR3 sequences, approximately 50% seen once; the top ten hold around 40%. The sequencing input was tumor-adjacent breast tissue. The receptors come from a female donor with breast cancer. Some clones in this sample may be carry-over from other donors' samples. Each CDR3 is given with its conserved first and last residue. The order of the fields is V gene, J gene, CDR3 protein.

>TRBV4-1|TRBJ1-6
CASSQEVSPLHF
>TRBV24-1|TRBJ2-3
CATSPRAPSTDTQYF
>TRBV28|TRBJ2-6
CASSPRWGTGANVLTF
>TRBV6-6|TRBJ2-2
CASSYERFPGELFF
>TRBV7-2|TRBJ1-2
CASSRTGNYGYTF
>TRBV11-2|TRBJ2-3
CASSLDRGTDTQYF
>TRBV7-2|TRBJ2-3
CASSLSLAGAADTQYF
>TRBV7-3|TRBJ2-7
CASSLLPGLAGPSYEQYF
>TRBV25-1|TRBJ2-2
CASSDSGQLTGELFF
>TRBV28|TRBJ2-5
CASSFVGTGHQETQYF
>TRBV4-2|TRBJ2-7
CASSPLAKGPYEQYF
>TRBV3-1|TRBJ2-7
CASSQEYFYEQYF
>TRBV11-3|TRBJ2-1
CASSPGTSGMAEQFF
>TRBV2|TRBJ2-5
CASSVVLQETQYF
>TRBV9|TRBJ1-2
CASNGDTDGYTF
>TRBV12-5|TRBJ2-3
CASGTADTQYF
>TRBV6-1|TRBJ2-7
CASRGDRSTYEQYF
>TRBV7-8|TRBJ1-2
CASSLGVGTLGYTF
>TRBV7-2|TRBJ2-5
CASSLVAGGRGQEPQYF
>TRBV5-1|TRBJ2-5
CASSAGTGHQETQYF
>TRBV6-4|TRBJ2-1
CASSVLAGGPNEQFF
>TRBV10-3|TRBJ2-2
CAIGVSAGEPFF
>TRBV6-5|TRBJ2-7
CASRASGINFYEQYF
>TRBV9|TRBJ2-2
CAGSTYAAGTGELFF
>TRBV3-1|TRBJ2-4
CASSQDRAGAKNIQYF
>TRBV5-1|TRBJ2-7
CASSRTVHTAYYEQYF
>TRBV14|TRBJ1-6
CASSQAPSPLHF
>TRBV9|TRBJ1-5
CASTLGGDQPQHF
>TRBV6-5|TRBJ2-1
CASSYHNSYNEQFF
>TRBV3-1|TRBJ2-2
CASSHNRATGELFF
>TRBV12-3/TRBV12-4|TRBJ2-3
CASSFLMTSGTGWTDTQYF
>TRBV11-2|TRBJ2-7
CASSLIRGGHEQHF
>TRBV24-1|TRBJ2-1
CATSGVPRDKEQFF
>TRBV15|TRBJ2-5
CATTSFGQFLETQYF
>TRBV2|TRBJ2-3
CASTGRPKGTDTQYF
>TRBV25-1|TRBJ2-1
CASNSLGGEQFF
>TRBV20-1|TRBJ2-3
CSARAGTGERADTQYF
>TRBV2|TRBJ2-6
CARYTSGANVLTF
>TRBV5-1|TRBJ1-2
CASSIHGANYGYTF
>TRBV7-9|TRBJ2-3
CASSPGRLAGEGDTQYF
>TRBV4-3|TRBJ2-7
CASSQGTSEQYF
>TRBV7-3|TRBJ2-7
CASSFGQESSYEQYF
>TRBV7-9|TRBJ2-1
CASSLVSGGGINEQFF
>TRBV19|TRBJ2-7
CASSIEPDTYEQYF
>TRBV2|TRBJ1-6
CASRTGPNNSPLHF
>TRBV2|TRBJ2-7
CASSERQGFREQYF
>TRBV20-1|TRBJ2-7
CSAPLSGRGHEQYF
>TRBV19|TRBJ1-4
CASKKLANEKLFF
>TRBV12-3/TRBV12-4|TRBJ2-7
CASSSWGRYEQCF
>TRBV7-3|TRBJ2-3
CASSFSGGFTDTQYF
>TRBV6-6|TRBJ2-3
CASSQGRDTQYF
>TRBV29-1|TRBJ2-1
CSVEDTGGSDEQFF
>TRBV10-3|TRBJ2-7
CARIRSLPYEQYF
>TRBV5-1|TRBJ2-1
CASSSGGGGTNEQFF
>TRBV5-1|TRBJ2-2
CASSSTEVGGELFF
>TRBV9|TRBJ2-1
CASSASGRAPNEQFF
>TRBV6-1|TRBJ2-7
CASSLRTAYEQYF